The present T cell receptor (beta chain) was sequenced within a study of cytomegalovirus exposure and HLA in healthy donors. For the study at large: Within the Caucasian-associated ancestry cluster were approximately 77% of the approximately 400 genotyped donors. Whole-study findings and limits: Rarity held for most TCR sequences, but there were some public TCRs that occurred in many donors. Later analysis demonstrated an association between a missense DCLRE1C variant and TCR beta V- and J-gene trimming. Among donors in an Asian-associated ancestry cluster, a later analysis reportedly found fewer N-insertions than the roughly 730-donor mean.

The PCR was carried out with 60 Vbeta primers and 13 Jbeta primers. Data came from immunoSEQ multiplex PCR; TCRdb stores just in-frame clones and leaves some out. Of around 150,000 clones detected, around four fifths appear once; the ten largest clones hold around 2%. CDR3 length: 15 amino acids. In germline, CDR1 is MDHEN, CDR2 SYDVKM. The V and J ends lost 3 bases and 2 bases, in that order; junction bases with no gene match: 1. Comments on this clone: Its specificity is not known.

The chain has TRBV28 and TRBJ2-5; TRBD2 aligns across 12 bases. This receptor was identified in a female donor in good health and CMV-seronegative. Sequences were obtained from PBMCs. This CDR3 reads CASSLLAGGQETQYF. CDR3 sequence (DNA): TGTGCCAGCAGTTTGCTAGCGGGGGGGCAAGAGACCCAGTACTTC.